The present TCR beta chain was sequenced within a study of blood T cell repertoires in COVID-19. Study-wide context: Material from acute and convalescent COVID-19 was sourced from the United States, Italy and Spain. T cells, B-cell-depleted T cells, or PBMCs supplied cDNA or gDNA.

The V and J ends lost 1 base and 7 bases respectively, with 20 bases between them. The germline gives CDR1 LNHDA, CDR2 SQIVND (reference sequence). The CDR3 totals 17 residues. A few counts support this clone. In the original analysis: Amplified reference gene primers provided the basis for estimating nucleated cell counts. Produced via immunoSEQ multiplex PCR; TCRdb's table is partial and in-frame only. Clone size and the V and J calls come from that table; the DNA yielded D and trimming. This table holds about 26,000 clones, approximately 81% found once. This clonotype originated in a man aged 45 to 65 with active or convalescent COVID-19. The sample comprised peripheral blood. This chain joins TRBV19 and TRBJ2-1, with D perhaps matching TRBD2 (5 bases). The CDR3 sequence is CASSIGTNRGLMNEQFF. For the CDR3, the DNA is TGTGCCAGTAGTATAGGAACCAACCGCGGGCTCATGAATGAGCAGTTCTTC.